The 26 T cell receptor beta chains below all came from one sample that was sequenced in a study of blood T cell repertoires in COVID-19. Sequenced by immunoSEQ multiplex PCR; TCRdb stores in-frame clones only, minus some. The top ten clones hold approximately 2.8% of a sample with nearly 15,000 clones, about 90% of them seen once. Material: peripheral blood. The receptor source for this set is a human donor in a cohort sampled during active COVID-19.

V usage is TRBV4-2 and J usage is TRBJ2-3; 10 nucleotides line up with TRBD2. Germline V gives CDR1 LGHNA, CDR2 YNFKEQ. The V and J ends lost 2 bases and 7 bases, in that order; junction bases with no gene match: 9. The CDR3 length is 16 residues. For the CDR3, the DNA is TGTGCCAGCAGCCAACTCAGCGGGGGGGCTGTATATACGCAGTATTTT. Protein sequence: CASSQLSGGAVYTQYF.

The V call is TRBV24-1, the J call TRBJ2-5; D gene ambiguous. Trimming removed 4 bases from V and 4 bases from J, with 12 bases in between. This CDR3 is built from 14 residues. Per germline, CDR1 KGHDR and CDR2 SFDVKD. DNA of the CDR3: TGTGCCACCAGTGACCCACAGTCTTCAGAGACCCAGTACTTC. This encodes CATSDPQSSETQYF.

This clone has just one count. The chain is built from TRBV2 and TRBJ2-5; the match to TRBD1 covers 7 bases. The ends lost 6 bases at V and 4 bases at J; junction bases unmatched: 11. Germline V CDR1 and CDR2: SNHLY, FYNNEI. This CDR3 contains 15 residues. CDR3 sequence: CASRRDRVGGETQYF. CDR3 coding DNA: TGTGCCAGCAGAAGAGACAGGGTGGGTGGAGAGACCCAGTACTTC.

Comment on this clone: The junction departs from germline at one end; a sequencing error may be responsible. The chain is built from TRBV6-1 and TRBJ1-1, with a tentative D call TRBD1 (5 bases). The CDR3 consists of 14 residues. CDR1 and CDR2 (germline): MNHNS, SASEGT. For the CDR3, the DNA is TGTGCCAGCAGCGAAGCCACAGGGAACACTGAAGCTTTCTTT. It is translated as CASSEATGNTEAFF.

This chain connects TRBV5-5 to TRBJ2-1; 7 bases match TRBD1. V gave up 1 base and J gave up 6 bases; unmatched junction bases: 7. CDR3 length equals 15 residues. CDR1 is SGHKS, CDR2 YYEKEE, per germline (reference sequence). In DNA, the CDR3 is TGTGCCAGCAGCTTGATCAGGGGGAGAGGCAATGAGCAGTTCTTC. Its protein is CASSLIRGRGNEQFF.

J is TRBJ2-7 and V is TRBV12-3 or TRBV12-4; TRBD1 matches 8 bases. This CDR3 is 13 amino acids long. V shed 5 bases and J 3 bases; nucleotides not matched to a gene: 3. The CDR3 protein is CASSAGTGYEQYF. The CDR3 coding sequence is TGTGCCAGCAGTGCCGGGACAGGCTACGAGCAGTACTTC.

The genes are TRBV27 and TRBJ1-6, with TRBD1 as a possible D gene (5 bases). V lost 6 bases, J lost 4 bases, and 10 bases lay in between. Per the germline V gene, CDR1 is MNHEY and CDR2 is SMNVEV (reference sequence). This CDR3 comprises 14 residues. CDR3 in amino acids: CASSLQGYNSPLHF. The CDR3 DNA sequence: TGTGCCAGCAGCCTCCAGGGTTATAATTCACCCCTCCACTTT.

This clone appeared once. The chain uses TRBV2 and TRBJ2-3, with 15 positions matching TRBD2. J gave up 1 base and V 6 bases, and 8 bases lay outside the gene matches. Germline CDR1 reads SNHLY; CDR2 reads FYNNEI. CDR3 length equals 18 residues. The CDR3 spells CASRAGTSGGLGTDTQYF. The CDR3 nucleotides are TGTGCCAGCAGGGCAGGGACTAGCGGGGGGTTGGGCACAGATACGCAGTATTTT.

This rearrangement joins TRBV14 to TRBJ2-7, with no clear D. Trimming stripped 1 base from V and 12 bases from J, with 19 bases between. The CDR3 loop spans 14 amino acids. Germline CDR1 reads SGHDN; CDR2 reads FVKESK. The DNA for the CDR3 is TGTGCCAGCAGCCAAGTGGCCAACCCTTCTTTTCGGTACTTC. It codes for CASSQVANPSFRYF.

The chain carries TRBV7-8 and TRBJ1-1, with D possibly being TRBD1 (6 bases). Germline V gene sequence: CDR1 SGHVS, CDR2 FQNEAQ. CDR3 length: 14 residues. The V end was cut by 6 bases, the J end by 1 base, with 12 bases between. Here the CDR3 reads CASRLDRANTEAFF. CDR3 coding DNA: TGTGCCAGCAGGTTGGACAGAGCGAACACTGAAGCTTTCTTT.

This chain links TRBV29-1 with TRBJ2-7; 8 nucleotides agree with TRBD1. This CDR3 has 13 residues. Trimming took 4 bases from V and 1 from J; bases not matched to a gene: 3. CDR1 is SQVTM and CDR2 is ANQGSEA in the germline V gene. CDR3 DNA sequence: TGCAGCGTTGGGCAGGGGGCTTCCTACGAGCAGTACTTC. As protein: CSVGQGASYEQYF.

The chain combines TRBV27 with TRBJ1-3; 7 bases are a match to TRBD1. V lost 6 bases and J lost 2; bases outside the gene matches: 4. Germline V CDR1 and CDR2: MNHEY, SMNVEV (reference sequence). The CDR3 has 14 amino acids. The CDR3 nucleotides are TGTGCCAGCAGGAGGACAGGTACTGGAAACACCATATATTTT. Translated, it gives CASRRTGTGNTIYF.

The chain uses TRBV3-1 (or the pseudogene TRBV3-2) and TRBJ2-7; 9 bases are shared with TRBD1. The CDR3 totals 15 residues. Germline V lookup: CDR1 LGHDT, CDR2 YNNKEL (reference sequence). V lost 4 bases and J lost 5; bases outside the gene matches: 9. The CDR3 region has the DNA TGTGCCAGCAGCCTTACCGGGACAGGGTACCACGAGCAGTACTTC. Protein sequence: CASSLTGTGYHEQYF.

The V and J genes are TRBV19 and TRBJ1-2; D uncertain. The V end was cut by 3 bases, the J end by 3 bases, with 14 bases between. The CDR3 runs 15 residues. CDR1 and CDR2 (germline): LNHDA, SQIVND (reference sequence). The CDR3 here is CASSMGLEVYYGYTF. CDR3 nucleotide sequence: TGTGCCAGTAGTATGGGATTGGAGGTTTACTATGGCTACACCTTC.

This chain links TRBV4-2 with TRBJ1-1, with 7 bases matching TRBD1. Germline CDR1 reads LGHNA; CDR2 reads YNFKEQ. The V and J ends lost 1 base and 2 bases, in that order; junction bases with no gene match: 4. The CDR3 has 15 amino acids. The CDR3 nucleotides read TGTGCCAGCAGCCAAGGACAGGGTGGCAACACTGAAGCTTTCTTT. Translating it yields CASSQGQGGNTEAFF.

CDR3 region: CASSEGNRGNYGYTF. The DNA of the CDR3 is TGTGCCAGCAGTGAAGGGAACAGGGGGAACTATGGCTACACCTTC. The chain joins TRBV25-1 to TRBJ1-2; 8 positions agree with TRBD1. Looked up from germline, CDR1 is MGHDK and CDR2 is SYGVNS. Trimming cost V 2 bases and J 2 bases; bases outside gene matches: 4. This CDR3 spans 15 amino acids.

The CDR3: CASGLGRSGGTDTQYF. In DNA, the CDR3 is TGTGCTAGTGGTTTGGGACGCTCGGGGGGCACAGATACGCAGTATTTT. V is TRBV12-5 and J is TRBJ2-3; tentatively, D is TRBD2 (6 bases). Per germline, CDR1 LGHNT and CDR2 FRNRAP. The ends were cut back, 1 base at V and 1 base at J, with 12 bases in the middle. The CDR3 runs 16 residues.

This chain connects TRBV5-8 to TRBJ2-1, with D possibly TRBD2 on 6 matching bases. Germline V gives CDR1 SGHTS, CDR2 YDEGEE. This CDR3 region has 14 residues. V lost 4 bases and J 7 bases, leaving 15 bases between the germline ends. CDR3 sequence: CASSRQMGGNEQFF. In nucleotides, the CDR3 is TGTGCCAGCAGCCGCCAAATGGGGGGTAATGAGCAGTTCTTC. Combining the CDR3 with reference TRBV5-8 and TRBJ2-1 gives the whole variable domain EAGVTQSPTHLIKTRGQQATLRCSPISGHTSVYWYQQALGLGLQFLLWYDEGEERNRGNFPPRFSGRQFPNYSSELNVNALELEDSALYLCASSRQMGGNEQFFGPGTRLTVL.

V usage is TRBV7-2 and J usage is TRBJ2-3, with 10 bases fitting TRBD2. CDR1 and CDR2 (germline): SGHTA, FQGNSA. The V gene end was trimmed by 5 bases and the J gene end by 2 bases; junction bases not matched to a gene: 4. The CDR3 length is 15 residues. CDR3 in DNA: TGTGCCAGCAGCCCGGGACTAGCGTACACAGATACGCAGTATTTT. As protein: CASSPGLAYTDTQYF.

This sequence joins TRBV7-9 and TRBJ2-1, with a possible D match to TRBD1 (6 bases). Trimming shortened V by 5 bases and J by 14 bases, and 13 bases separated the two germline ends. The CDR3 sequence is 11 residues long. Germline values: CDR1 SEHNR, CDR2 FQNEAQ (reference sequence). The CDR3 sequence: CASSTHRAEFF. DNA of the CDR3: TGTGCCAGCAGCACCCACAGGGCTGAGTTCTTC.

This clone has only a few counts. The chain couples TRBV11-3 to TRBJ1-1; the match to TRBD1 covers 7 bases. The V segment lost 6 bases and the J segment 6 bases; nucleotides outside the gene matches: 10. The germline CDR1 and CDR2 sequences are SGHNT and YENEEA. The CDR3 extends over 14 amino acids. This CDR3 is CASRTSDREPEAFF. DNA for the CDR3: TGTGCCAGCAGGACCTCAGACAGGGAACCTGAAGCTTTCTTT.

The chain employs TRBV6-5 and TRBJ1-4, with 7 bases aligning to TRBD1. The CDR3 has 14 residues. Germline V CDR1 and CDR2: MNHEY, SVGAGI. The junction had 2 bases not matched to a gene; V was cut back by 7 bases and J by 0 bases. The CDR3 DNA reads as TGTGCCAGCAAGGGGGCCGCAACTAATGAAAAACTGTTTTTT. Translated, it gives CASKGAATNEKLFF.

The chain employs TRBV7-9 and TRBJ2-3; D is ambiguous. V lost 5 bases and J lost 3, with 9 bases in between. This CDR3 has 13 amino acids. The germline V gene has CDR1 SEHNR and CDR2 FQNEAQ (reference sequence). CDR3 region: CASSGLSTDTQYF. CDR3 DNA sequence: TGTGCCAGCAGCGGGCTCTCTACAGATACGCAGTATTTT.

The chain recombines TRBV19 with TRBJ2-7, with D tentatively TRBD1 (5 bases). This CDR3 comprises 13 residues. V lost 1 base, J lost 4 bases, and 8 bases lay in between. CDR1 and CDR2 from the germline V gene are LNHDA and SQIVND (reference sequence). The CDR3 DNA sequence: TGTGCCAGTAGTATAGGGGGCTTTTACGAGCAGTACTTC. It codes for CASSIGGFYEQYF.

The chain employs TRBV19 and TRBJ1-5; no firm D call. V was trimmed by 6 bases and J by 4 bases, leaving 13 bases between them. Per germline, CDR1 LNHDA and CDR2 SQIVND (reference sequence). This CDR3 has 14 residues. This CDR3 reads CASRGLMGNQPQHF. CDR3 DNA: TGTGCCAGTAGAGGACTGATGGGGAATCAGCCCCAGCATTTT. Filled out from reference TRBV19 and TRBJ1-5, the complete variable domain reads DGGITQSPKYLFRKEGQNVTLSCEQNLNHDAMYWYRQDPGQGLRLIYYSQIVNDFQKGDIAEGYSVSREKKESFPLTVTSAQKNPTAFYLCASRGLMGNQPQHFGDGTRLSIL.

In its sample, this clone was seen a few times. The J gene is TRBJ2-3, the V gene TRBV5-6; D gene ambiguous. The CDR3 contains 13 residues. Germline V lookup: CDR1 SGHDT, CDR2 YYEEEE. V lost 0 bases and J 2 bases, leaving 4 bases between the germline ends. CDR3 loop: CASSLAYTDTQYF. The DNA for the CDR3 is TGTGCCAGCAGCTTGGCCTACACAGATACGCAGTATTTT.